Below, 21 T cell receptor beta chains from the same sample are listed, as sequenced in a study of T cells in localized non-small cell lung cancer. TCRdb keeps only in-frame clones here, not all; method: immunoSEQ multiplex PCR. This table holds 70,000 or so clones, approximately 84% found once. The sample consisted of peripheral blood, taken before any cancer treatment. The receptors derive from a female donor over 55 with stage I lung adenocarcinoma.

The chain joins TRBV19 to TRBJ1-4; tentative D call: TRBD1 (5 bases). Trimming took off 6 bases at V and 0 bases at J, with 14 bases between the two ends. Germline assignment: CDR1 LNHDA and CDR2 SQIVND (reference sequence). The CDR3 totals 16 residues. The CDR3 DNA follows: TGTGCCAGTAGGAATACCGGGGGGGCAACTAATGAAAAACTGTTTTTT. It translates to CASRNTGGATNEKLFF. The variable domain in full, completed from reference TRBV19 and TRBJ1-4, reads DGGITQSPKYLFRKEGQNVTLSCEQNLNHDAMYWYRQDPGQGLRLIYYSQIVNDFQKGDIAEGYSVSREKKESFPLTVTSAQKNPTAFYLCASRNTGGATNEKLFFGSGTQLSVL.

The V call is TRBV28, the J call TRBJ1-4, with 12 bases that match TRBD1. CDR1 is MDHEN, CDR2 SYDVKM, per germline. The CDR3 loop spans 19 amino acids. Germline trimming cut 6 bases from V and 6 bases from J; bases unmatched to any gene: 17. The DNA of the CDR3 is TGTGCCAGCAGCCTCCCCCCCCCGGGGACAGGGGGCCTGGATGAAAAACTGTTTTTT. Protein: CASSLPPPGTGGLDEKLFF.

The chain carries TRBV6-6 and TRBJ1-3; a weak D match, TRBD1 (6 bases). Germline V gene data show CDR1 as MNHNY and CDR2 as SVGAGI (reference sequence). The length of the CDR3 is 16 residues. Trimming removed 7 bases from V and 3 bases from J, with 19 bases in between. CDR3 in amino acids: CASKGVKALSGNTIYF. In nucleotides, the CDR3 is TGTGCCAGCAAGGGGGTGAAGGCGTTAAGTGGAAACACCATATATTTT.

The chain's CDR3 is CSVVSEIYSGRAYEQYF. For the CDR3, the DNA is TGCAGCGTTGTATCAGAGATTTATAGCGGGAGGGCCTACGAGCAGTACTTC. The V call is TRBV29-1, the J call TRBJ2-7, with 11 bases lining up with TRBD2. The V segment lost 4 bases and the J segment 2 bases; nucleotides outside the gene matches: 13. The CDR3 consists of 17 residues. Germline V gene sequence: CDR1 SQVTM, CDR2 ANQGSEA.

This chain joins TRBV7-8 and TRBJ2-3; D remains ambiguous. Germline values: CDR1 SGHVS, CDR2 FQNEAQ. The CDR3 runs to 13 residues. The V gene lost 4 bases and the J gene lost 6 bases, with 11 bases spanning the gap. Here the CDR3 reads CASSSQSPDTQYF. In DNA, the CDR3 is TGTGCCAGCAGCTCGCAGAGCCCCGATACGCAGTATTTT.

The chain's CDR3 is CASSANYGYTF. DNA for the CDR3: TGTGCCAGCAGCGCTAACTATGGCTACACCTTC. This sequence joins TRBV5-6 and TRBJ1-2; D unclear. CDR1 is SGHDT, CDR2 YYEEEE, per germline. CDR3 length: 11 amino acids. V lost 4 bases to trimming and J lost 0 bases, with 1 base between them.

V and J are TRBV20-1 and TRBJ2-1, with D perhaps matching TRBD2 (6 bases). Germline CDR1 is DFQATT and CDR2 is SNEGSKA (reference sequence). The CDR3 covers 10 residues. V was cut by 7 bases and J by 7 bases, with 8 bases left in between. The DNA of the CDR3 is TGCAGTGTAGGGAGGAATGAGCAGTTCTTC. Translation: CSVGRNEQFF.

This chain connects TRBV4-3 to TRBJ2-4; 7 nucleotides line up with TRBD2. The CDR3 is 17 amino acids. With V trimmed by 4 bases and J by 6 bases, 15 bases remained unmatched. Looked up from germline, CDR1 is LGHNA and CDR2 is YSLEER. For the CDR3, the DNA is TGCGCCAGCAGCCCGTTCTCCGGGACTAAGTCTGGAAACATTCAGTACTTC. Protein: CASSPFSGTKSGNIQYF.

This clone was found a few times. This chain links TRBV7-9 with TRBJ1-6, with a tentative D call TRBD1 (6 bases). Trimming removed 1 base from V and 5 bases from J, with 9 bases in between. This CDR3 is built from 15 residues. Germline V gene data show CDR1 as SEHNR and CDR2 as FQNEAQ (reference sequence). For the CDR3, the DNA is TGTGCCAGCAGCTTAGGGACAGCAGATAATTCACCCCTCCACTTT. Its translation: CASSLGTADNSPLHF.

V and J are TRBV5-1 and TRBJ2-3; D gene ambiguous. The germline gives CDR1 SGHRS, CDR2 YFSETQ. Trimming shortened V by 2 bases and J by 5 bases, and 3 bases separated the two germline ends. The CDR3 extends over 11 amino acids. The CDR3 loop is CASSFQDTQYF. For the CDR3, the DNA is TGCGCCAGCAGCTTCCAAGATACGCAGTATTTT. Full variable domain (missing parts from reference TRBV5-1 and TRBJ2-3): KAGVTQTPRYLIKTRGQQVTLSCSPISGHRSVSWYQQTPGQGLQFLFEYFSETQRNKGNFPGRFSGRQFSNSRSEMNVSTLELGDSALYLCASSFQDTQYFGPGTRLTVL.

The genes are TRBV5-6 and TRBJ2-7, with 9 positions matching TRBD1. This CDR3 is 14 amino acids long. Germline V gene sequence: CDR1 SGHDT, CDR2 YYEEEE. V was clipped by 4 bases and J by 3 bases; unmatched bases: 5. The CDR3 DNA reads as TGTGCCAGCAGCGGAACGGGACAGGGCTACGAGCAGTACTTC. It is translated as CASSGTGQGYEQYF. Filled out from reference TRBV5-6 and TRBJ2-7, the complete variable domain reads DAGVTQSPTHLIKTRGQQVTLRCSPKSGHDTVSWYQQALGQGPQFIFQYYEEEERQRGNFPDRFSGHQFPNYSSELNVNALLLGDSALYLCASSGTGQGYEQYFGPGTRLTVT.

The chain combines TRBV7-8 with TRBJ1-1; D is unresolved. With 3 bases removed from V and 0 bases from J, the gap between germline ends came to 5 bases. Germline CDR1 and CDR2: SGHVS and FQNEAQ. The CDR3 is 13 residues long. As DNA, the CDR3 is TGTGCCAGCAGCTTTTCCGTGAACACTGAAGCTTTCTTT. It specifies CASSFSVNTEAFF.

The chain has TRBV7-2 and TRBJ2-5, with D perhaps matching TRBD1 (6 bases). The CDR3 loop spans 14 amino acids. Trimming cost V 5 bases and J 5 bases, with 15 bases left between them. Germline-derived CDR1 and CDR2 are SGHTA and FQGNSA. The DNA of the CDR3 is TGTGCCAGCAGCACAACAGGGAGCTATGAGACCCAGTACTTC. This gives the protein CASSTTGSYETQYF.

This chain uses TRBV11-3 with TRBJ2-7, with TRBD1 identical over 8 bases. V dropped 5 bases and J dropped 9; count of bases not matched to a gene: 6. CDR1 and CDR2 from the germline V gene are SGHNT and YENEEA. This CDR3 spans 12 amino acids. The DNA for the CDR3 is TGTGCCAGCAGCACGGACAGGGCCGTGCAGTACTTC. Residues: CASSTDRAVQYF.

The chain recombines TRBV5-1 with TRBJ2-5, with 7 bases matching TRBD2. This CDR3 is 14 amino acids long. V was pared by 4 bases and J by 4 bases, with 7 bases of the junction left unmatched. Germline V gene lookup returns CDR1 SGHRS and CDR2 YFSETQ. CDR3 sequence (DNA): TGCGCCAGCAGCGTCTCAGCGGGATCAGAGACCCAGTACTTC. Its translation is CASSVSAGSETQYF.

By its share, this clone is medium-sized. The chain has TRBV19 and TRBJ1-2, with D perhaps matching TRBD1 (5 bases). CDR1 LNHDA and CDR2 SQIVND come from the germline V gene (reference sequence). This CDR3 comprises 9 residues. CDR3: CAVGPGYTF. The CDR3, as DNA: TGTGCAGTGGGACCTGGCTACACCTTC.

The chain joins TRBV2 to TRBJ1-4; no reliable D call. In germline, CDR1 is SNHLY, CDR2 FYNNEI. V lost 3 bases to trimming and J lost 8 bases, with 7 bases between them. The CDR3 runs 12 residues. The CDR3 spells CASSDPREKLFF. The CDR3 nucleotides are TGTGCCAGCAGTGATCCGCGGGAAAAACTGTTTTTT.

This chain connects TRBV6-1 to TRBJ2-3, with TRBD1 as a possible D gene (6 bases). The germline V and J ends were trimmed by 8 bases and 0 bases, with 15 bases remaining between them. The CDR3 is 15 residues long. Germline V CDR1 and CDR2: MNHNS, SASEGT. The CDR3 bases are TGTGCCAGCGGATCGAACAGGGTTAGCACAGATACGCAGTATTTT. Protein sequence: CASGSNRVSTDTQYF.

This clone was recorded at least ten times. The chain employs TRBV2 and TRBJ1-5; D gene unclear. Germline CDR1 SNHLY, CDR2 FYNNEI. V was shortened by 6 bases and J by 4 bases, with 4 bases between the two germline ends. The CDR3 covers 11 residues. The chain's CDR3 is CASRKNQPQHF. The DNA for the CDR3 is TGTGCCAGCAGAAAGAATCAGCCCCAGCATTTT.

The gene calls are TRBV19 and TRBJ1-1, with TRBD1 as a possible D gene (6 bases). Trimming took off 3 bases at V and 4 bases at J, with 18 bases between the two ends. The CDR3 loop spans 16 amino acids. Germline loops: CDR1 LNHDA, CDR2 SQIVND (reference sequence). This CDR3 is CASSMGSYGGRTEAFF. The CDR3 region has the DNA TGTGCCAGTAGTATGGGGAGTTATGGGGGGCGCACTGAAGCTTTCTTT.

The chain couples TRBV7-2 to TRBJ1-2; no firm D call. V was shortened by 4 bases and J by 4 bases, with 10 bases between the two germline ends. Germline values: CDR1 SGHTA, CDR2 FQGNSA. There are 13 residues in the CDR3. The CDR3 DNA reads TGTGCCAGCAGCTCCGGCCGGATCTATGGCTACACCTTC. Translating gives CASSSGRIYGYTF.